This paragraph reports one T cell receptor (beta chain). This clone came up once. Its antigen has not been determined. No qualities accompany the bases; no much larger clone lies one base away. These data come from a study of cytomegalovirus exposure and HLA in healthy donors (TCRdb year 2017). Notes on the research overall: An earlier analysis of roughly 500 of the donors reported about 290 Gb of sequence data and more than 90 million unique TCR beta sequences from 150 million to 200 million T cells. An early release that covered several hundred HLA-typed donors contained around 300 gigabases of sequencing data and 75 million to 100 million unique TCR sequences. The genetic ancestry cluster associated with self-reported Caucasian donors included roughly 84% of the roughly 390 genotyped donors. The aim of the study was to test whether cataloging public T cell receptors could identify signatures of past pathogen exposure. Using immunosequencing, the study profiled T cell repertoires from approximately 700 subjects and related those repertoires to cytomegalovirus serostatus. Along with the approximately 650-subject first cohort, a separate validation cohort of over 90 different subjects was used. To predict cytomegalovirus infection status, the study combined high-throughput TCR immunosequencing, statistical association of individual TCRs with disease status, and machine learning. A later analysis re-analyzed previously published TCR beta repertoires from 550 to 700 donors and added high-resolution HLA genotyping to study TCR occurrence patterns. Rather than using new phenotypic data, the later analysis identified candidate immune exposures from TCR beta sequences and from how often those sequences occurred across donors. An earlier analysis of several hundred of the donors applied high-throughput TCR beta sequencing to assess whether each TCR beta V gene segment acted as functional or pseudogenic. Donor age, sex, ethnicity and CMV serostatus were compiled together with the repertoire data. In a later genetic analysis, genome-wide SNP genotypes for about 65% of the roughly 700 donors were used, and that subset was treated as a discovery cohort. All discovery cohort repertoires had been generated using a single sequencing platform. Class I and class II HLA loci were covered by the typing at four-digit resolution. The number of donors typed differed by locus, with about 629-630 for A, B, C, DRB1 and DQB1, around 520 for DQA1, 600 to 610 for DPA1, and some 470 for DPB1. Roughly five DR-DQ haplotypes were treated as single units for association and clustering because of strong linkage in the cohort. Among several hundred genotyped donors of the cohort, an average of around 250,000 unique TCR beta nucleotide sequences was sequenced per donor, of which 15% to 20% were non-productive. The research as a whole found: A few of the identified cytomegalovirus-associated TCR beta chains were confirmed in vitro to be specific for cytomegalovirus antigens. It was suggested by the authors that the approach could potentially be generalized to other disease states and immunological phenotypes. In a later genetic analysis, fewer N-insertions in productive TCRs were reported among donors in an Asian-associated ancestry cluster than the 666-donor mean. In this cohort, only TCR beta chains were sequenced, and detectable features were limited by the absence of alpha or paired-chain data. An association between a missense DCLRE1C variant and V-gene and J-gene trimming of TCR beta chains was found in a later genetic analysis and replicated in an independent cohort. The only immune exposure information available for the cohort was CMV serostatus. Broadly in line with IMGT annotations, most TCR beta V segments showed up in productive rearrangements about 87% or about 30% of the time in an earlier analysis of roughly 590 of the donors. A later analysis found that HLA-associated TCR beta chains were more clonally expanded and had lower generation probabilities than equally common non-associated chains. A further reported finding was that TCR beta sequences accurately predicted the HLA-A and HLA-B alleles for most subjects in the first cohort. In a later analysis, TCR association rates were found to vary across HLA loci, with the most associated TCRs seen for DRB1 alleles and the fewest for HLA-C alleles. Because counts were too low, 15 to 20 rarely observed V segments, including chromosome 9 orphons, were left out of the earlier analysis of roughly 600 of the donors. The sequencing pipeline was judged likely to have produced a cluster of highly shared sequence variants as a technical artifact. Strong co-occurrence of HLA alleles, especially DR and DQ, made assigning TCR associations to individual alleles difficult. Linkage disequilibrium might explain the correlated functional status among segregating V segments, but an unknown experimental factor could not be ruled out. According to a later analysis, most CMV-associated TCR beta chains appeared to be HLA-restricted, and the HLA associations seemed to be driven largely by CMV exposure. Some IMGT-functional V segments, including TRBV6-2 and TRBV6-3, could not be distinguished by the 87-base-pair reads and were therefore excluded. The classifier was reported to diagnose cytomegalovirus status with high specificity and sensitivity in both the original cohort and the validation cohort. A total of 150 to 200 TCR beta chains were listed by the study as associated with cytomegalovirus. Presence/absence analyses assumed roughly uniform sequencing depth across donors, an assumption that may not hold. In a later analysis, some 17,000 TCR beta sequences were associated with specific HLA alleles at a false discovery rate of 0.05. Across donors, most TCR sequences were observed very rarely, whereas some public TCRs were present in many individuals. Because HLA typing was missing for some donors at each locus, association tests included only the typed subset. Several of the top co-occurrence clusters appeared to be linked to parvovirus B19, influenza, CMV and Epstein-Barr virus, according to a later analysis.

The library was produced with the immunoSEQ multiplex PCR assay. For the multiplex PCR, a mixture combining 60 forward primers for TCR Vbeta segments and 13 reverse primers for TCR Jbeta segments was used. The CDR3 region of rearranged TCR beta genes was amplified from genomic DNA by a multiplex PCR assay. The amplified TCR beta libraries were sequenced on the Illumina HiSeq System as 87-base-pair reads. In the source study's methods: Across the 500 to 700 repertoires, a later analysis counted 80 million or so unique TCR beta chains, roughly 11 million of which were shared by at least two donors. A nearest-neighbor algorithm error-corrected the raw reads and collapsed the reads into unique sequences, merging closely related sequences to remove PCR and sequencing errors. Alignment of CDR3 sequences to IMGT reference sequences was used to assign V, D and J gene segments. For a sequence to be retained, at least a six-nucleotide match to both a V gene segment and a J gene segment was required. Rearrangements were classified as productive when the CDR3 lacked stop codons and remained in frame with V and J, and all other rearrangements were classified as non-productive. CDR3 was defined by IMGT convention, running from the second conserved V-encoded cysteine to the conserved J-encoded phenylalanine. Sequences without an unambiguous match to a single V gene segment were excluded from the earlier analysis of 587 of the donors. An earlier analysis of 550 to 650 of the donors classified V segments as functional when productive rearrangements were above 56.7% and as segregating when the standard deviation between donors was above 5%. To diagnose cytomegalovirus status from the catalog of TCR beta chain sequences, a statistical classification framework was built. A later analysis assigned V and J genes by comparing TCR nucleotide sequences with IMGT/GENE-DB human TR gene sequences. In a later analysis, CDR3 sequences and most-parsimonious VDJ recombination scenarios were assigned using the TCRdist pipeline. In a later analysis, each TCR beta chain was defined by its CDR3 amino acid sequence together with its V-gene family, and reads without a unique V-gene family were excluded. As a way to deal with suspected cross-contamination and a sequencing artifact, a later analysis dropped under 600 nucleotide sequences that were highly shared and had low generation probability. In a later analysis, a clonal expansion index for each public chain was calculated from normalized within-repertoire ranks of inferred template counts. Generation probabilities in a later analysis came from a VDJ recombination model fitted to out-of-frame rearrangements, and those results were checked against IGoR. Hypergeometric tests were used in a later analysis to score TCR-TCR, TCR-HLA and TCR-CMV co-occurrence, with a repertoire-size bias correction applied to the TCR pairs. A later analysis estimated false discovery rates by permuting HLA or CMV assignments 20 times. A later analysis grouped co-occurring TCRs with DBSCAN, adding TCRdist sequence similarity when clustering within HLA-allele-positive subsets. For co-occurrence clustering, repertoires with fewer than 30,000 or more than 120,000 public chains were excluded, along with roughly 5 repertoires with anomalous nucleotide sharing. TCRdb retrieved this table from immuneACCESS and kept in-frame rearrangements only. Not all clones are present; in checked studies, unresolved V genes account for under half, and no reason is known for the remainder. V, J and clone size are taken as reported in that table, and D and trimming were inferred from the DNA itself. A total of 100,000 to 150,000 clones appear in this sample, about 80% of them only once. The leading ten clones occupy approximately 31% of the sample.

In total, around 600 healthy bone marrow donors made up the cohort. At the time of sampling, all cohort members were nominally healthy, though unrecorded immune exposures were likely present. The donor tested CMV seropositive, placing the donor among the 289 seropositive members of the cohort. Every donor gave a peripheral blood sample, and the peripheral blood mononuclear cells from that sample were used for TCR beta sequencing. Genomic DNA extraction from the blood cell samples was performed with the Qiagen DNeasy Blood Extraction Kit. Trimming removed 0 bases from V and 4 bases from J; the gene matches leave 4 bases unexplained. From cysteine to phenylalanine, the CDR3 is 16 amino acids long. Of all the DNA, just the CDR3 is kept, 48 bases in frame from base 1. The CDR1 and CDR2 encoded by the germline V gene (reference sequence) are WNHNN and SYGVQD.

Sequenced material: PBMCs. The clonotype originates from a man in his sixties in good health and CMV-seropositive. The chain couples TRBV10-1 to TRBJ1-1; TRBD1 fits 11 bases in the junction. For the CDR3, the sequence is CASSESGTGGRTEAFF. The DNA sequence is given as TGCGCCAGCAGTGAGTCGGGGACAGGGGGTCGCACTGAAGCTTTCTTT.